This T cell receptor beta chain was retrieved from a study of shared clonotypes between healthy human individuals. In the case of this clone: The antigen remains unidentified.

CDR1 GTSNPN and CDR2 SVGIG come from the germline V gene (reference sequence). This CDR3 is built from 14 residues. The germline V and J ends were trimmed by 2 bases and 4 bases, with 14 bases remaining between them. Naive CD8 cells comprised CD45RO-negative, CCR7-positively selected cells, excluding terminally differentiated effector memory CD45RA+ cells. Those who donated, Caucasian adults without exception, all lived in Nashville, Tennessee. Study results and limitations: Relative to memory subsets, naive subsets generally showed larger estimated richness.

The assay was immunoSEQ multiplex PCR, and TCRdb's table has in-frame clones only and misses some. The table includes some 2 million clones, about 95% detected once. This chain joins TRBV30 and TRBJ1-2, with unresolved D. Sequencing used naive CD8+ T cells sorted from blood. The sequence was collected from a man in his late teens or twenties in good health. In DNA form, the CDR3 reads TGTGCCTGGAGTCATGTCGCGCAGACCTATGGCTACACCTTC. Translation gives CAWSHVAQTYGYTF. Full variable domain (remainder filled in from reference TRBV30 and TRBJ1-2): SQTIHQWPATLVQPVGSPLSLECTVEGTSNPNLYWYRQAAGRGLQLLFYSVGIGQISSEVPQNLSASRPQDRQFILSSKKLLLSDSGFYLCAWSHVAQTYGYTFGSGTRLTVV.